This passage covers 28 T cell receptor beta chains from one sample sequenced in a study of T cells in Graves' hyperthyroidism and ophthalmopathy. RNA transcripts served as the template for amplifying TCR beta CDR3 regions. HTBI primers drove first-round RT-PCR of the TCR CDR3. One entry per CDR3 protein results from TCRdb running MiXCR on the multiplex PCR reads. The sample records hundreds of thousands of distinct CDR3 sequences, about 20% being singletons. Sequencing used blood. The receptors come from a man younger than 40 with Graves' ophthalmopathy.

The sample holds a few counts of this clonotype. The rearrangement joins TRBV10-3 to TRBJ1-3; D uncertain. Trimming removed 6 bases from V and 0 bases from J, with 6 bases in between. CDR1 ENHRY and CDR2 SYGVKD come from the germline V gene. This CDR3 is built from 13 residues. The CDR3 spells CAIRLNSGNTIYF. The CDR3, as DNA: TGTGCCATCAGGCTAAACTCTGGAAACACCATATATTTT.

The table lists this clonotype with many counts. This chain uses TRBV28 with TRBJ2-3, with no clear D. Trimming left V 4 bases short and J 2 bases short, with 10 bases between. The CDR3 covers 14 residues. Germline V gene lookup returns CDR1 MDHEN and CDR2 SYDVKM. CDR3 nucleotides: TGTGCCAGCAGTTCCCTCCAATACACAGATACGCAGTATTTT. Translating it yields CASSSLQYTDTQYF. The full variable domain, with the rest looked up from reference TRBV28 and TRBJ2-3, is DVKVTQSSRYLVKRTGEKVFLECVQDMDHENMFWYRQDPGLGLRLIYFSYDVKMKEKGDIPEGYSVSREKKERFSLILESASTNQTSMYLCASSSLQYTDTQYFGPGTRLTVL.

This clonotype was recorded a few times. The chain uses TRBV27 and TRBJ1-1, with D perhaps matching TRBD1 (6 bases). Germline V gene sequence: CDR1 MNHEY, CDR2 SMNVEV (reference sequence). The CDR3 has 13 residues. Trimming left V 5 bases short and J 7 bases short, with 14 bases between. CDR3 sequence reads: CASSIYRDGEAFF. Written as DNA, the CDR3 is TGTGCCAGCAGTATATACAGGGACGGTGAAGCTTTCTTT.

The V gene is TRBV7-9, the J gene TRBJ1-6, with 8 nucleotides matching TRBD1. The junction had 15 bases not matched to a gene; V was cut back by 4 bases and J by 7 bases. This CDR3 contains 18 residues. Germline V gene sequence: CDR1 SEHNR, CDR2 FQNEAQ (reference sequence). The CDR3 here is CASSSGQGKDLRNSPLHF. The CDR3 coding sequence is TGTGCCAGCAGCTCCGGACAGGGTAAAGATCTGCGAAATTCACCCCTCCACTTT.

The chain is built from TRBV19 and TRBJ2-7, with TRBD1 matching over 8 bases. The V and J ends lost 5 bases and 6 bases, in that order; junction bases with no gene match: 9. CDR1 and CDR2 from the germline V gene are LNHDA and SQIVND (reference sequence). The CDR3 runs to 14 residues. CDR3 protein: CASSLTVQGVEQYF. For the CDR3, the DNA is TGTGCCAGTAGTCTCACGGTACAGGGGGTCGAGCAGTACTTC.

The chain employs TRBV6-1 and TRBJ1-5; D is possibly TRBD1 (5 bases). The CDR3 contains 15 residues. V was trimmed by 5 bases and J by 1 base, leaving 12 bases between them. Germline values: CDR1 MNHNS, CDR2 SASEGT. CDR3 coding DNA: TGTGCCAGCAGTTTACCGACAGTGAGCAATCAGCCCCAGCATTTT. Translating it yields CASSLPTVSNQPQHF.

The chain uses TRBV3-1 and TRBJ1-2; 7 bases agree with TRBD1. Germline V lookup: CDR1 LGHDT, CDR2 YNNKEL (reference sequence). The CDR3 runs to 13 residues. With V trimmed by 1 base and J by 5 bases, 1 base remained unmatched. CDR3 sequence: CASSQAGGYGYTF. The CDR3 coding sequence is TGTGCCAGCAGCCAAGCAGGGGGATATGGCTACACCTTC.

The chain carries TRBV20-1 and TRBJ2-1, with D maybe TRBD1 (5 bases). From germline, CDR1 is DFQATT and CDR2 SNEGSKA (reference sequence). Trimming took 3 bases from V and 8 from J, leaving 8 bases between them. CDR3 size: 11 residues. DNA of the CDR3: TGCAGTGCTAGCAAGGGGCATGAGCAGTTCTTC. Translated, it gives CSASKGHEQFF.

This clonotype appeared many times. The J gene is TRBJ2-2, the V gene TRBV12-3 or TRBV12-4; D gene unclear. Trimming shortened V by 3 bases and J by 3 bases, and 2 bases separated the two germline ends. The CDR3 covers 12 residues. The CDR3 DNA follows: TGTGCCAGCAGTTTCCACACCGGGGAGCTGTTTTTT. This sequence encodes CASSFHTGELFF.

This clonotype was observed a few times. The chain recombines TRBV19 with TRBJ1-5; 8 bases line up with TRBD1. V lost 3 bases to trimming and J lost 5 bases; unmatched junction nucleotides: 3. Per the germline V gene, CDR1 is LNHDA and CDR2 is SQIVND (reference sequence). The CDR3 spans 14 residues. CDR3 protein: CASSIDRGDQPQHF. The CDR3 DNA sequence: TGTGCCAGTAGTATCGACAGGGGTGATCAGCCCCAGCATTTT. Drawing the rest from reference TRBV19 and TRBJ1-5, the complete variable domain is DGGITQSPKYLFRKEGQNVTLSCEQNLNHDAMYWYRQDPGQGLRLIYYSQIVNDFQKGDIAEGYSVSREKKESFPLTVTSAQKNPTAFYLCASSIDRGDQPQHFGDGTRLSIL.

This clonotype has a handful of counts. The chain combines TRBV10-3 with TRBJ1-1; tentatively, D is TRBD1 (5 bases). The CDR3 is 15 residues long. Deletions cut 7 bases from V and 1 base from J, with 16 bases between. Germline-derived CDR1 and CDR2 are ENHRY and SYGVKD. CDR3 sequence reads: CAIMTIAGRNTEAFF. Written as DNA, the CDR3 is TGTGCCATCATGACGATAGCAGGGCGGAACACTGAAGCTTTCTTT.

This clonotype was recorded at least ten times. The genes are TRBV28 and TRBJ1-1; TRBD1 matches at 12 bases. CDR1 and CDR2 (germline): MDHEN, SYDVKM. This CDR3 spans 16 amino acids. V trimming: 6 bases; J trimming: 4 bases; junction bases outside the gene matches: 9. The CDR3 nucleotides read TGTGCCAGCAGCAACGCCGGGACAGGGGGCCTCACTGAAGCTTTCTTT. Its translation is CASSNAGTGGLTEAFF.

This chain uses TRBV11-2 with TRBJ2-2; TRBD1 or TRBD2 may be the D gene (6 bases each). CDR3 length equals 16 residues. The ends were cut back, 1 base at V and 13 bases at J, with 22 bases in the middle. Germline CDR1 and CDR2: SGHAT and FQNNGV. CDR3 sequence (DNA): TGTGCCAGCAGCTTAGGCGGGGCAGGGGCACCCCGTGGGCTGTTTTTT. Encoded protein: CASSLGGAGAPRGLFF.

The V call is TRBV6-1, the J call TRBJ1-1; perhaps TRBD1 as D (5 bases). This CDR3 is built from 14 residues. V gave up 6 bases and J gave up 6 bases, with 17 bases separating them. In germline, CDR1 is MNHNS, CDR2 SASEGT. The CDR3 DNA reads as TGTGCCAGCAGCCGACCGGGGCAGGAAGCTGAAGCTTTCTTT. It specifies CASSRPGQEAEAFF.

This rearrangement joins TRBV7-9 to TRBJ1-6; D perhaps matches TRBD1 (5 bases). This CDR3 has 15 residues. The germline V and J ends were trimmed by 1 base and 14 bases, with 18 bases remaining between them. Germline-derived CDR1 and CDR2 are SEHNR and FQNEAQ (reference sequence). CDR3: CASSLGSGSPYALHF. In DNA form, the CDR3 reads TGTGCCAGCAGCTTAGGGTCAGGGAGTCCGTACGCCCTCCACTTT.

The genes are TRBV19 and TRBJ2-5, with D hard to call. The CDR3 is 14 residues long. CDR1 and CDR2 (germline): LNHDA, SQIVND (reference sequence). The ends were cut back, 1 base at V and 0 bases at J, with 6 bases in the middle. This CDR3 is CASSIGQNQETQYF. DNA for the CDR3: TGTGCCAGTAGTATAGGGCAGAACCAAGAGACCCAGTACTTC.

This clonotype turned up a few times. This chain connects TRBV28 to TRBJ1-5; D unresolved. There are 15 residues in the CDR3. With 6 bases removed from V and 3 bases from J, the gap between germline ends came to 15 bases. Germline CDR1 reads MDHEN; CDR2 reads SYDVKM. The CDR3 is CASSPRTGNNQPQHF. The CDR3 DNA is TGTGCCAGCAGCCCAAGGACGGGTAACAATCAGCCCCAGCATTTT. The full variable domain, completed using reference TRBV28 and TRBJ1-5, is DVKVTQSSRYLVKRTGEKVFLECVQDMDHENMFWYRQDPGLGLRLIYFSYDVKMKEKGDIPEGYSVSREKKERFSLILESASTNQTSMYLCASSPRTGNNQPQHFGDGTRLSIL.

The V and J genes are TRBV27 and TRBJ2-7; D may be TRBD2 (5 bases). The ends were cut back, 6 bases at V and 3 bases at J, with 15 bases in the middle. This CDR3 is 14 amino acids long. CDR1 and CDR2 (germline): MNHEY, SMNVEV (reference sequence). The CDR3 protein is CASRMAGLDYEQYF. Written as DNA, the CDR3 is TGTGCCAGCAGGATGGCGGGTCTGGACTACGAGCAGTACTTC.

The chain joins TRBV20-1 to TRBJ2-1, with D possibly being TRBD1 (6 bases). Germline CDR1 DFQATT, CDR2 SNEGSKA (reference sequence). The CDR3 is made up of 12 amino acids. V was shortened by 3 bases and J by 6 bases, with 9 bases between the two germline ends. In DNA form, the CDR3 reads TGCAGTGCTAGTAGAGGGGGCAATGAGCAGTTCTTC. It is translated as CSASRGGNEQFF.

This clonotype was detected a few times. This chain's CDR3 is CASSEKGSPYEQYF. CDR3 nucleotide sequence: TGTGCCAGCAGTGAAAAGGGGAGCCCATACGAGCAGTACTTC. J is TRBJ2-7 and V is TRBV6-1, with D perhaps being TRBD1 or TRBD2 (5 bases each). The CDR3 contains 14 residues. V dropped 2 bases and J dropped 4 bases, with 12 bases sitting between them. CDR1 is MNHNS and CDR2 is SASEGT in the germline V gene.

As concerns this clonotype: A much bigger clone sits one base away, suggesting this may be a read error. The chain recombines TRBV11-2 with TRBJ2-7, with D possibly matching TRBD2 (5 bases). The CDR3 is made up of 15 amino acids. Germline CDR1 SGHAT, CDR2 FQNNGV. The CDR3 bases are TGTGCCAGCAGCTTAGGCCCGGGAATAGTCTACGAGCGGTACTTC. It codes for CASSLGPGIVYERYF.

V usage is TRBV10-3 and J usage is TRBJ2-1; 9 bases map to TRBD1. The CDR3 contains 17 residues. With 4 bases clipped from V and 8 bases from J, the junction kept 15 bases outside the gene matches. Germline V gene data show CDR1 as ENHRY and CDR2 as SYGVKD. Here the CDR3 DNA reads TGTGCCATCAGTGGCGGACAGGGGACGGCGAGCAGTTATGAGCAGTTCTTC. It codes for CAISGGQGTASSYEQFF.

The chain couples TRBV5-1 to TRBJ1-1; D is possibly TRBD1 (6 bases). This CDR3 has 16 residues. Germline V gene lookup returns CDR1 SGHRS and CDR2 YFSETQ. Trimming took off 0 bases at V and 3 bases at J, with 15 bases between the two ends. The CDR3: CASSLAGSGGYTEAFF. In DNA, the CDR3 is TGCGCCAGCAGCTTGGCTGGAAGCGGGGGCTACACTGAAGCTTTCTTT.

The gene calls are TRBV20-1 and TRBJ1-2; D is undetermined. This CDR3 spans 14 amino acids. Trimming took off 0 bases at V and 3 bases at J, with 11 bases between the two ends. Germline CDR1 DFQATT, CDR2 SNEGSKA (reference sequence). In DNA, the CDR3 is TGCAGTGCTAGAGAAGGGTCGAAAGACTATGGCTACACCTTC. Its protein is CSAREGSKDYGYTF.

This clonotype was recorded at least ten times. The CDR3 region has the DNA TGTGCCAGCAGCTTGTCTCCAGGACAGGGCACCTACGAGCAGTACTTC. Translated: CASSLSPGQGTYEQYF. The chain couples TRBV11-2 to TRBJ2-7, with 8 bases that match TRBD1. This CDR3 is 16 amino acids long. The germline V gene encodes CDR1 SGHAT and CDR2 FQNNGV. Trimming removed 3 bases from V and 2 bases from J; junction bases left unmatched: 9.

This clonotype was found a few times. The chain combines TRBV6-5 with TRBJ2-3; D unclear. Germline loops: CDR1 MNHEY, CDR2 SVGAGI. CDR3 length: 15 residues. V was trimmed by 2 bases and J by 0 bases, leaving 9 bases between them. The CDR3 region has the DNA TGTGCCAGCAGTTACGGGTCGAAAAGCACAGATACGCAGTATTTT. It is translated as CASSYGSKSTDTQYF.

Written as DNA, the CDR3 is TGTGCCAGTAGTTACGCGGGAGGGCCCTCAGATACGCAGTATTTT. This gives the protein CASSYAGGPSDTQYF. This chain connects TRBV19 to TRBJ2-3; 9 bases are shared with TRBD2. Germline V CDR1 and CDR2: LNHDA, SQIVND (reference sequence). After removal of 5 bases from V and 4 bases from J, the junction contained 7 bases not matched to a gene. CDR3 length equals 15 residues.

As to this clonotype: Possible read error: a much larger clone is one base away. This rearrangement joins TRBV28 to TRBJ1-3; D perhaps matches TRBD1 (5 bases). CDR1 is MDHEN and CDR2 is SYDVKM in the germline V gene. CDR3 size: 14 residues. The CDR3 nucleotides read TGTGCCAGCAGTTACGACAGCTCTGGAAACGCCATATATTTT. Its translation: CASSYDSSGNAIYF. The full variable domain, completed using reference TRBV28 and TRBJ1-3, is DVKVTQSSRYLVKRTGEKVFLECVQDMDHENMFWYRQDPGLGLRLIYFSYDVKMKEKGDIPEGYSVSREKKERFSLILESASTNQTSMYLCASSYDSSGNAIYFGEGSWLTVV.